Listed below are T cell receptor beta chains from one sample, sequenced in a study of T cell changes during pregnancy in multiple sclerosis. Libraries were prepared by immunoSEQ multiplex PCR; TCRdb keeps only in-frame clonotypes and omits some of them. The repertoire holds roughly 12,000 clones, with approximately 86% as singletons. The specimen comprised CD8+ T cells from peripheral blood mononuclear cells, sampled in the second trimester of pregnancy. The source of these receptors is a female donor in good health, enrolled as a control in a pregnancy study. The CDR3 runs from the conserved cysteine through the conserved F or W. D genes are given only for firm matches. A row's size may be missing; if present it is once, few, many or a size class.

once TRBJ2-1 TRBV10-3 TRBD2 16 CAISVGLAGDPDEQFF TGTGCCATCAGTGTGGGACTAGCGGGAGACCCCGATGAGCAGTTCTTC
once TRBJ1-5 TRBV28 TRBD1 15 CASSFPGQDDQPQHF TGTGCCAGCAGTTTCCCCGGACAGGATGATCAGCCCCAGCATTTT
NA TRBJ2-3 TRBV6-6 NA 16 CASSYSGAGWADTQYF TGTGCCAGCAGTTACTCTGGTGCGGGATGGGCAGATACGCAGTATTTT
NA TRBJ2-7 TRBV14 NA 13 CASSPIGGNEQYF TGTGCCAGCAGCCCAATAGGAGGGAACGAGCAGTACTTC
NA TRBJ2-5 TRBV5-1 NA 13 CASSRDTEETQYF TGCGCCAGCAGCCGGGACACCGAAGAGACCCAGTACTTC
medium-sized TRBJ2-1 TRBV2 NA 15 CASSDWGPSYNEQFF TGTGCCAGCAGTGACTGGGGGCCTTCCTACAATGAGCAGTTCTTC
NA TRBJ2-7 TRBV4-2 NA 15 CASSQDRGASYEQYF TGTGCCAGCAGCCAAGACAGGGGTGCCTCCTACGAGCAGTACTTC
NA TRBJ1-2 TRBV27 NA 15 CASSQSGAPSKGYTF TGTGCCAGCAGTCAGAGCGGCGCACCGAGTAAGGGCTACACCTTC
NA TRBJ1-1 TRBV7-9 NA 12 CASSLEELEAFF TGTGCCAGCAGCTTAGAGGAGCTCGAAGCTTTCTTT
NA TRBJ2-7 TRBV10-3 TRBD1 14 CAISAQGEPYEQYF TGTGCCATCAGTGCACAGGGGGAACCCTACGAGCAGTACTTC
NA TRBJ1-2 TRBV21-1 NA 16 CASGVRGAGGNYGYTF TGTGCCAGCGGGGTACGCGGGGCAGGGGGAAACTATGGCTACACCTTC
NA TRBJ2-7 TRBV29-1 NA 12 CSTKSGAYEQYF TGCAGCACCAAGTCAGGGGCCTACGAGCAGTACTTC
once TRBJ1-5 TRBV2 NA 14 CASKAGIGNQPQHF TGTGCCAGCAAGGCAGGGATAGGCAATCAGCCCCAGCATTTT
once TRBJ2-7 TRBV15 TRBD2 16 CATSREGLAGGREQYF TGTGCCACCAGCAGAGAAGGACTAGCGGGAGGAAGGGAGCAGTACTTC
few TRBJ1-3 TRBV11-2 NA 11 CAMRGGNTIYF TGTGCGATGCGGGGGGGCAACACCATATATTTT
few TRBJ1-1 TRBV5-5 NA 13 CASSPDKNTEAFF TGTGCCAGCAGCCCGGACAAGAACACTGAAGCTTTCTTT
NA TRBJ2-1 TRBV5-4 TRBD2 15 CASSDTSGGYNEQFF TGTGCCAGCAGCGACACTAGCGGGGGGTACAATGAGCAGTTCTTC
NA TRBJ2-2 TRBV10-3 NA 13 CAISFRAAGELFF TGTGCCATCAGTTTCAGGGCGGCCGGGGAGCTGTTTTTT
NA TRBJ1-2 TRBV2 TRBD1 12 CACDVRGNGYTF TGTGCTTGCGACGTCAGGGGGAATGGCTACACCTTC
few TRBJ1-1 TRBV5-1 NA 14 CASSASTDHTEAFF TGCGCCAGCAGCGCCTCCACAGATCACACTGAAGCTTTCTTT
NA TRBJ1-2 TRBV7-9 NA 13 CASSLEAGYGYTF TGTGCCAGCAGCTTAGAGGCAGGCTATGGCTACACCTTC
NA TRBJ2-7 TRBV29-1 TRBD1 14 CSVRQGVGFNEQYF TGCAGCGTTCGACAGGGGGTCGGCTTCAACGAGCAGTACTTC
NA TRBJ1-2 TRBV25-1 NA 17 CASSERTPTAFNYGYTF TGTGCCAGCAGTGAAAGGACACCTACAGCCTTTAACTATGGCTACACCTTC
NA TRBJ2-7 TRBV6-1 TRBD1 15 CASSNRDRGSYEQYF TGTGCCAGCAGTAACCGGGACAGGGGCTCCTACGAGCAGTACTTC
NA TRBJ2-3 TRBV5-1 TRBD2 16 CASSARAGVDTDTQYF TGCGCCAGCAGCGCCCGAGCGGGGGTAGACACAGATACGCAGTATTTT
NA TRBJ2-1 TRBV6-6 TRBD2 14 CASSLAGGYNEQFF TGTGCCAGCAGTTTGGCGGGGGGCTACAATGAGCAGTTCTTC
NA TRBJ1-2 TRBV19 TRBD1 15 CASSIRRGHAYGYTF TGTGCCAGTAGTATAAGGAGGGGGCACGCCTATGGCTACACCTTC
NA TRBJ2-7 TRBV29-1 TRBD1 12 CSVQGQNYEQYF TGCAGCGTCCAGGGACAGAACTACGAGCAGTACTTC